A single sample gave rise to the 17 T cell receptor beta chains below, sequenced in a study of human T cells and chemical hapten exposure. TCRdb re-called the RACE reads through MiXCR, storing one row per CDR3 protein. The sample carries about 250,000 distinct CDR3 sequences, almost 8% recorded once. Time point of the sample: pre-sensitization, week 0. Treatment of the sample: therapeutic diphenylcyclopropenone sensitization with weekly scalp DPC. The sample was whole blood, taken in connection with sensitization to the hapten diphenylcyclopropenone (DPC). The source is a man aged 18 to 35 with alopecia areata. Some clones in this sample may be carry-over from other donors' samples.

This clonotype was detected many times. The chain uses TRBV12-3 or TRBV12-4 and TRBJ2-1, with TRBD2 matching over 9 bases. CDR3 length: 15 amino acids. Losses at the gene ends were 3 bases for V and 8 bases for J; bases not matched to a gene: 8. The CDR3 DNA reads TGTGCCAGCAGTTTTCGGGCGGGGGGGCATGATGAGCAGTTCTTC. Translating gives CASSFRAGGHDEQFF.

V usage is TRBV4-3 and J usage is TRBJ2-7, with D tentatively TRBD1 or TRBD2 (5 bases each). Trimming removed 3 bases at V and 6 bases at J, with 12 bases between. Looked up from germline, CDR1 is LGHNA and CDR2 is YSLEER. The CDR3 is made up of 13 amino acids. CDR3 sequence: CASSQGTASEQYF. CDR3 DNA: TGCGCCAGCAGCCAGGGGACGGCGTCCGAGCAGTACTTC.

This clonotype has more than one count but fewer than ten. J is TRBJ2-7 and V is TRBV20-1, with D maybe TRBD2 (5 bases). The CDR3 loop spans 11 amino acids. Germline CDR1 and CDR2: DFQATT and SNEGSKA (reference sequence). Trimming stripped 3 bases from V and 3 bases from J, with 6 bases between. DNA of the CDR3: TGCAGTGCTAGGGGGAGCTACGAGCAGTACTTC. Its protein product is CSARGSYEQYF.

This clonotype has a handful of counts. The chain carries TRBV7-2 and TRBJ2-5; 9 nucleotides match TRBD2. V was clipped by 2 bases and J by 5 bases; unmatched bases: 3. CDR3 length: 14 amino acids. Looked up from germline, CDR1 is SGHTA and CDR2 is FQGNSA. CDR3 in DNA: TGTGCCAGCAGCTTAAATAGCGGGGGTGAGACCCAGTACTTC. It encodes CASSLNSGGETQYF.

This clonotype was picked up a small number of times. The rearrangement links TRBV28 to TRBJ2-2; TRBD1 matches 7 bases. This CDR3 comprises 14 residues. CDR1 is MDHEN and CDR2 is SYDVKM in the germline V gene. V lost 7 bases, J lost 3 bases, and 5 bases stayed unmatched. CDR3 nucleotide sequence: TGTGCCAGCAAGACAGGGTGGGACACCGGGGAGCTGTTTTTT. This gives the protein CASKTGWDTGELFF.

This clonotype occurred a few times. This rearrangement joins TRBV2 to TRBJ2-1; no reliable D call. The V and J ends lost 1 base and 5 bases respectively, with 9 bases between them. Germline V gene sequence: CDR1 SNHLY, CDR2 FYNNEI. CDR3 length: 14 amino acids. CDR3 coding DNA: TGTGCCAGCAGTGAAGGGGCCAGCCACAATGAGCAGTTCTTC. Protein sequence: CASSEGASHNEQFF.

This clonotype was detected only a few times. J is TRBJ1-3 and V is TRBV6-6; D is undetermined. The CDR3 has 16 residues. CDR1 is MNHNY and CDR2 is SVGAGI in the germline V gene (reference sequence). V lost 0 bases and J 4 bases, leaving 13 bases between the germline ends. The CDR3 loop is CASSYSTARRGNTIYF. In nucleotides, the CDR3 is TGTGCCAGCAGTTACTCGACGGCCCGGAGAGGAAACACCATATATTTT.

Only a few counts were recorded for this clonotype. V and J are TRBV6-2 or TRBV6-3 and TRBJ2-7; D unclear. The CDR3 totals 14 residues. Germline loops: CDR1 MNHEY, CDR2 SVGEGT. Trimming pared 7 bases from V and 4 bases from J, leaving 17 bases between. CDR3 amino acids: CASKSPNTAYEQYF. The CDR3 DNA is TGTGCCAGCAAATCTCCTAATACAGCATACGAGCAGTACTTC.

This chain connects TRBV10-3 to TRBJ2-5; D remains unclear. In germline, CDR1 is ENHRY, CDR2 SYGVKD. This CDR3 contains 11 residues. Trimming cost V 3 bases and J 5 bases, with 4 bases left between them. CDR3 protein: CAISDTETQYF. As DNA, the CDR3 is TGTGCCATCAGTGATACTGAGACCCAGTACTTC.

In this sample, this clonotype turned up many times. This chain connects TRBV5-5 to TRBJ2-7, with D unclear. The germline V gene encodes CDR1 SGHKS and CDR2 YYEKEE (reference sequence). V lost 2 bases, J lost 3 bases, and 9 bases lay in between. The CDR3 is 13 amino acids. CDR3 coding DNA: TGTGCCAGCAGCTTCGCGGACGGCTACGAGCAGTACGTC. Encoded protein: CASSFADGYEQYV.

This clonotype was counted at least ten times. CDR3 amino acids: CASSQDSLAMGPTDTQYF. The CDR3 region has the DNA TGCGCCAGCAGCCAAGATTCCCTGGCGATGGGCCCCACAGATACGCAGTATTTT. The chain joins TRBV4-1 to TRBJ2-3; no definite D call. Germline assignment: CDR1 MGHRA and CDR2 YSYEKL. Trimming removed 0 bases at V and 2 bases at J, with 18 bases between. The CDR3 spans 18 residues.

The table lists this clonotype with many counts. The chain is built from TRBV7-9 and TRBJ1-6; D possibly corresponds to TRBD1 (5 bases). V was cut by 2 bases and J by 8 bases, with 10 bases left in between. Germline lookup yields CDR1 SEHNR and CDR2 FQNEAQ (reference sequence). The CDR3 has 14 residues. The CDR3 coding sequence is TGTGCCAGCAGCTTATGGGGGAATGATTCACCCCTCCACTTT. Its protein product is CASSLWGNDSPLHF. Using reference TRBV7-9 and TRBJ1-6 for the parts outside the CDR3, the full variable domain is DTGVSQNPRHKITKRGQNVTFRCDPISEHNRLYWYRQTLGQGPEFLTYFQNEAQLEKSRLLSDRFSAERPKGSFSTLEIQRTEQGDSAMYLCASSLWGNDSPLHFGNGTRLTVT.

This sequence joins TRBV2 and TRBJ2-5; TRBD2 aligns across 10 bases. V lost 6 bases, J lost 2 bases, and 3 bases stayed unmatched. In germline, CDR1 is SNHLY, CDR2 FYNNEI. This CDR3 spans 14 amino acids. The CDR3 is CASRRLAGQETQYF. CDR3 DNA: TGTGCCAGCAGGAGACTAGCGGGTCAAGAGACCCAGTACTTC.

This clonotype occurred a few times. V usage is TRBV7-2 and J usage is TRBJ1-5; D unresolved. Looked up from germline, CDR1 is SGHTA and CDR2 is FQGNSA. V was clipped by 2 bases and J by 3 bases, with 8 bases between them. The CDR3 has 14 amino acids. The CDR3 DNA reads TGTGCCAGCAGCTTATTAACTTACAATCAGCCCCAGCATTTT. Protein product: CASSLLTYNQPQHF. The full variable domain, with the rest looked up from reference TRBV7-2 and TRBJ1-5, is GAGVSQSPSNKVTEKGKDVELRCDPISGHTALYWYRQSLGQGLEFLIYFQGNSAPDKSGLPSDRFSAERTGGSVSTLTIQRTQQEDSAVYLCASSLLTYNQPQHFGDGTRLSIL.

V is TRBV7-3 and J is TRBJ2-2; possibly TRBD1 for D (6 bases). The CDR3 consists of 15 residues. Germline V gene data show CDR1 as SGHTA and CDR2 as FQGTGA. The germline V and J ends were trimmed by 5 bases and 7 bases, with 17 bases remaining between them. Here the CDR3 DNA reads TGTGCCAGCAGCCCGATAAATAAGGACAGCGGGGAGCTGTTTTTT. Amino acid sequence: CASSPINKDSGELFF.

At least ten counts were recorded for this clonotype. This chain connects TRBV11-2 to TRBJ2-1, with D perhaps TRBD1 (6 bases). Between the trimmed V and J ends, which lost 8 bases and 4 bases, there was a span of 9 bases. Germline loops: CDR1 SGHAT, CDR2 FQNNGV. The CDR3 length is 12 residues. The CDR3 DNA reads as TGTGCCAGCGGCACAGGGTACAATGAGCAGTTCTTC. Translated: CASGTGYNEQFF.

Many counts were recorded for this clonotype. This chain links TRBV7-9 with TRBJ1-3; D is unclear. This CDR3 region has 14 residues. The germline gives CDR1 SEHNR, CDR2 FQNEAQ (reference sequence). V lost 2 bases, J lost 4 bases, and 9 bases lay in between. CDR3 region: CASSLLAAGNTIYF. The CDR3 bases are TGTGCCAGCAGCTTATTGGCAGCCGGAAACACCATATATTTT.